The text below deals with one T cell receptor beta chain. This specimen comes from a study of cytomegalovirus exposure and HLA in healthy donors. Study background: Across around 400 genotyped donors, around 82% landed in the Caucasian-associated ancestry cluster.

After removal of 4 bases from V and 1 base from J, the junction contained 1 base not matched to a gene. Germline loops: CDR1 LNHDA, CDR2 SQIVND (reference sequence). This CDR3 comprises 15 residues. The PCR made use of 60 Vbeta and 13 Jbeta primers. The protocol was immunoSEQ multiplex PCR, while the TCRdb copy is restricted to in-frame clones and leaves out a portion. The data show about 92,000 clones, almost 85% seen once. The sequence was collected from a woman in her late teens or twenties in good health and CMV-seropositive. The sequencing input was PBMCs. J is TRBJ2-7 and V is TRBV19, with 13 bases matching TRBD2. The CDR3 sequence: CASSRGLAGSYEQYF. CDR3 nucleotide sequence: TGTGCCAGTAGTAGGGGACTAGCGGGGTCCTACGAGCAGTACTTC.